The 20 T cell receptor beta chains below were found in one sample sequenced in a study of identical twins' blood T cells (dated by TCRdb to about 2013). Libraries were prepared through 5' RACE. TCRdb names Illumina Genome Analyzer IIx as the instrument used. TCRdb applied fastp at Q25 and MiXCR to the public reads, then kept only in-frame beta chains. Records with the same CDR3 protein are collapsed into one entry carrying the most frequent genes and DNA. This sample is represented by 300,000 to 400,000 distinct CDR3 sequences; roughly 31% of them were singletons. About 6% of the sample goes to the ten largest clones. Sequenced: PBMCs. The source of these receptors is a woman between 18 and 55 years old in good health.

This clonotype has ten or more counts. V usage is TRBV14 and J usage is TRBJ1-2; TRBD1 might be the D (5 bases). The CDR3 has 15 residues. V shed 8 bases and J shed 3 bases, with 19 bases lying between them. The germline gives CDR1 SGHDN, CDR2 FVKESK. The CDR3 DNA reads TGTGCCAGCCGGGGAGAGGGGAATCCCTACTATGGCTACACCTTC. Translation gives CASRGEGNPYYGYTF.

This clonotype was seen a few times. Germline is not matched at one junction end, which may reflect a read error. This chain links TRBV7-7 with TRBJ2-5; 9 bases line up with TRBD1. The CDR3 is 16 residues long. Germline values: CDR1 SSHAT, CDR2 FNYEAQ (reference sequence). CDR3 bases: TGTGCTAGCAGCTTGGCAGGGACAGGGAGCCAAGAGACCCAGTACTTC. It codes for CASSLAGTGSQETQYF.

The rearrangement uses TRBV28 and TRBJ1-1; 7 bases align to TRBD1. Germline CDR1 and CDR2: MDHEN and SYDVKM. This CDR3 is built from 15 residues. V lost 5 bases and J lost 1; bases outside the gene matches: 7. DNA for the CDR3: TGTGCCAGCAGTGTAACCGGGACAGAGAACACTGAAGCTTTCTTT. The encoded protein is CASSVTGTENTEAFF.

This clonotype was recorded only once. The J gene is TRBJ2-3, the V gene TRBV29-1; the D is unclear. The CDR3 is 11 amino acids. Germline CDR1 SQVTM, CDR2 ANQGSEA. Trimming took off 7 bases at V and 7 bases at J, with 12 bases between the two ends. Here the CDR3 DNA reads TGCAGCGCACGTGCGGTCTATACGCAGTATTTT. It is translated as CSARAVYTQYF.

This clonotype was seen a few times. This chain links TRBV10-2 with TRBJ1-3; 7 nucleotides line up with TRBD1. Looked up from germline, CDR1 is WSHSY and CDR2 is SAAADI. After removal of 0 bases from V and 2 bases from J, the junction contained 7 bases not matched to a gene. The CDR3 contains 17 residues. CDR3 bases: TGCGCCAGCAGTGAGTCGTGGGACAGCTTAGCTGGAAACACCATATATTTT. This sequence encodes CASSESWDSLAGNTIYF.

This chain connects TRBV10-3 to TRBJ1-5; D is perhaps TRBD1 (5 bases). The CDR3 has 15 residues. Trimming took off 11 bases at V and 4 bases at J, with 21 bases between the two ends. The germline gives CDR1 ENHRY, CDR2 SYGVKD. In nucleotides, the CDR3 is TGTGCCTCCGTGCCGGACGGGGGAATTAATCAGCCCCAGCATTTT. As protein: CASVPDGGINQPQHF.

This clonotype was detected once. This chain joins TRBV29-1 and TRBJ1-1; D remains ambiguous. The CDR3 is 13 residues long. Germline CDR1 and CDR2: SQVTM and ANQGSEA. V gave up 5 bases and J gave up 0 bases, with 10 bases separating them. CDR3 in amino acids: CSVHMGMNTEAFF. CDR3 bases: TGCAGCGTTCACATGGGTATGAACACTGAAGCTTTCTTT.

The chain joins TRBV29-1 to TRBJ2-7; D unclear. The germline V gene has CDR1 SQVTM and CDR2 ANQGSEA. The V end lost 7 bases, the J end lost 2 bases, and 9 bases lay between the germline ends. This CDR3 is 11 amino acids long. The CDR3 bases are TGCAGCGGTTGGATCCCCTACGAGCAGTACTTC. This sequence encodes CSGWIPYEQYF.

This rearrangement joins TRBV30 to TRBJ1-1, with D perhaps TRBD1 (6 bases). Germline V CDR1 and CDR2: GTSNPN, SVGIG (reference sequence). The CDR3 covers 14 residues. Between the trimmed V and J ends, which lost 2 bases and 7 bases, there was a span of 17 bases. In DNA form, the CDR3 reads TGTGCCTGGAGTTGGGGCGGGGGGGCCGATGAAGCTTTCTTT. Translating gives CAWSWGGGADEAFF.

This clonotype turned up a few times. The V and J genes are TRBV12-3 or TRBV12-4 and TRBJ1-6, with D unclear. The CDR3 is 16 amino acids. Deletions cut 4 bases from V and 10 bases from J, with 20 bases between. The CDR3 DNA reads as TGTGCCAGCAGTTCCCCGGCGGGTGGAGGGTGGTCACCCCTCCACTTT. Translated, it gives CASSSPAGGGWSPLHF.

This clonotype was observed many times. In DNA form, the CDR3 reads TGCAGTGCCAAGGATTGGTTTGGCACTGAAGCTTTCTTT. As protein: CSAKDWFGTEAFF. The V call is TRBV20-1, the J call TRBJ1-1; the D is unclear. V was clipped by 6 bases and J by 4 bases, with 15 bases between them. CDR3 length equals 13 residues. Germline CDR1 DFQATT, CDR2 SNEGSKA (reference sequence).

Concerning this clonotype: One end of the junction is discordant with germline, which a read error may explain. CDR3 nucleotides: TGTGCCAGCATTTACGGGGTTGTCTACGAGCAGTACTTC. This sequence encodes CASIYGVVYEQYF. This sequence joins TRBV6-6 and TRBJ2-7; a possible D gene is TRBD2 (5 bases). CDR3 size: 13 residues. The V gene's germline CDR1 is MNHNY and CDR2 SVGAGI (reference sequence).

The J gene is TRBJ1-5, the V gene TRBV20-1; unclear D gene. V shed 7 bases and J shed 0 bases, with 13 bases lying between them. Germline assignment: CDR1 DFQATT and CDR2 SNEGSKA (reference sequence). CDR3 length equals 14 residues. CDR3 region: CSVTRRLSNQPQHF. In nucleotides, the CDR3 is TGCAGTGTTACTCGACGCCTTAGCAATCAGCCCCAGCATTTT.

For this clonotype: One end of the junction does not line up with germline, which may come from a read error. The CDR3 region has the DNA TGTGCCGGCAGTGGTGGGGGGGCGTATAGCAATCAGCCCCAGCATTTT. Translation: CAGSGGGAYSNQPQHF. This chain connects TRBV27 to TRBJ1-5, with a possible D match to TRBD1 (6 bases). The CDR3 consists of 16 residues. The germline CDR1 and CDR2 sequences are MNHEY and SMNVEV (reference sequence).

The chain carries TRBV29-1 and TRBJ2-3; no clear D. The germline V gene encodes CDR1 SQVTM and CDR2 ANQGSEA. Trimming removed 4 bases at V and 1 base at J, with 12 bases between. The CDR3 totals 14 residues. CDR3 amino acids: CSVVVSLGTDTQYF. In DNA, the CDR3 is TGCAGCGTTGTGGTGTCCCTGGGCACAGATACGCAGTATTTT.

The sample holds a few counts of this clonotype. The CDR3 here is CASDLPRDRNNYGYTF. CDR3 coding DNA: TGTGCTAGTGACCTACCTCGGGACAGAAATAACTATGGCTACACCTTC. The J gene is TRBJ1-2, the V gene TRBV12-5; 7 bases align to TRBD1. The germline CDR1 and CDR2 sequences are LGHNT and FRNRAP. The V and J ends lost 7 bases and 1 base, in that order; junction bases with no gene match: 12. This CDR3 spans 16 amino acids.

For this clonotype: A much larger clone sits a single nucleotide away, making a read error possible. The chain uses TRBV20-1 and TRBJ1-1, with D uncertain. This CDR3 region has 14 residues. Germline V gene data show CDR1 as DFQATT and CDR2 as SNEGSKA (reference sequence). The CDR3 loop reads CSAGDPGMNTEAFF. The CDR3 DNA reads as TGCAGTGCTGGAGATCCTGGGATGAACACTGAAGCTTTCTTT.

The V call is TRBV5-1, the J call TRBJ2-2; D is uncertain. This CDR3 comprises 13 residues. The V gene's germline CDR1 is SGHRS and CDR2 YFSETQ. V lost 5 bases and J 5 bases, leaving 10 bases between the germline ends. CDR3 coding DNA: TGCGCCAGCAGGGTAGCTGGAACCGGGGAGCTGTTTTTT. Amino acid sequence: CASRVAGTGELFF.

The V call is TRBV11-3, the J call TRBJ2-3, with 7 bases aligning to TRBD1. Germline CDR1 SGHNT, CDR2 YENEEA. The length of the CDR3 is 17 residues. V shed 2 bases, J shed 6 bases, and the junction held 14 bases outside the gene matches. The CDR3 DNA sequence: TGTGCCAGCAGCTTAACAACCCCCTTCGACAGGGAGGATACGCAGTATTTT. Translation: CASSLTTPFDREDTQYF.

As regards this clonotype: One junction end disagrees with the germline gene, perhaps due to a read error. The chain is built from TRBV19 and TRBJ2-7; 11 bases align to TRBD1. CDR1 LNHDA and CDR2 SQIVND come from the germline V gene (reference sequence). The CDR3 sequence is 15 residues long. Here the CDR3 DNA reads TGTGCCAGTAGTAAGGACAGGGGGCTACCCTACGATCAGTACTTC. It yields the protein CASSKDRGLPYDQYF.